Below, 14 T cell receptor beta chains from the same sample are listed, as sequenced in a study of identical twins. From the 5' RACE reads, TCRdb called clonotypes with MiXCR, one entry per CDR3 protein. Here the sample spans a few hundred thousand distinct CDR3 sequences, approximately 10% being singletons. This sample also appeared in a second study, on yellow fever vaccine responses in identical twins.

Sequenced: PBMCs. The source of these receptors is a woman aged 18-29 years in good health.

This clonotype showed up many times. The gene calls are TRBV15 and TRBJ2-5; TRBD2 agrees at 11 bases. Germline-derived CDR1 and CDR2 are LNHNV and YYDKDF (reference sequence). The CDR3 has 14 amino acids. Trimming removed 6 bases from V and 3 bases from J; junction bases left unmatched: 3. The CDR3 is CATRMGLAEETQYF. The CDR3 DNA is TGTGCCACCAGGATGGGACTAGCGGAAGAGACCCAGTACTTC.

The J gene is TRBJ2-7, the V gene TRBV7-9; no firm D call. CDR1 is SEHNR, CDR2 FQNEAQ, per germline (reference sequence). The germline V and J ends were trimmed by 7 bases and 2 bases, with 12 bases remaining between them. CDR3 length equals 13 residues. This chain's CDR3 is CASTPRSAYEQYF. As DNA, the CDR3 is TGTGCCAGCACCCCGCGGAGTGCCTACGAGCAGTACTTC.

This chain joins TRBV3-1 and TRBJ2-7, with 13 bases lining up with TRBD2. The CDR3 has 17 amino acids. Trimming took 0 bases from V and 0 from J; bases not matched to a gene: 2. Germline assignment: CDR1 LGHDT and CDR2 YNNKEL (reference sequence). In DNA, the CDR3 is TGTGCCAGCAGCCAAGACAGGACTAGCGGGAGCTCCTACGAGCAGTACTTC. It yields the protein CASSQDRTSGSSYEQYF.

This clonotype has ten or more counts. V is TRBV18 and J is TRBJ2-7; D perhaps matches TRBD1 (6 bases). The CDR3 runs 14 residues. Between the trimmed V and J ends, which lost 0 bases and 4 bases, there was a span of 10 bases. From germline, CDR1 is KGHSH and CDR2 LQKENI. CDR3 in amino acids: CASSPPSQGYEQYF. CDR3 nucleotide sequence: TGTGCCAGCTCACCACCATCACAGGGATACGAGCAGTACTTC.

The DNA of the CDR3 is TGTGCCAGCAGCTTATCGGGGAGGGATGAGCAGTTCTTC. It translates to CASSLSGRDEQFF. The chain links TRBV7-9 to TRBJ2-1, with TRBD2 matching over 7 bases. CDR3 length: 13 amino acids. V trimming: 2 bases; J trimming: 8 bases; junction bases outside the gene matches: 3. Looked up from germline, CDR1 is SEHNR and CDR2 is FQNEAQ (reference sequence).

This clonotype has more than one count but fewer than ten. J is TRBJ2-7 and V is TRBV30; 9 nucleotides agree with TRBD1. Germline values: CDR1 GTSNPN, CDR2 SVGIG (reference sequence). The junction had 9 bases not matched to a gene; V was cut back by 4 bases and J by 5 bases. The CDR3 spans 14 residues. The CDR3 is CAWTEGTGKDEQYF. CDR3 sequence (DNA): TGTGCCTGGACAGAAGGGACAGGGAAGGACGAGCAGTACTTC. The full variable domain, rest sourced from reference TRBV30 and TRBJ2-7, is SQTIHQWPATLVQPVGSPLSLECTVEGTSNPNLYWYRQAAGRGLQLLFYSVGIGQISSEVPQNLSASRPQDRQFILSSKKLLLSDSGFYLCAWTEGTGKDEQYFGPGTRLTVT.

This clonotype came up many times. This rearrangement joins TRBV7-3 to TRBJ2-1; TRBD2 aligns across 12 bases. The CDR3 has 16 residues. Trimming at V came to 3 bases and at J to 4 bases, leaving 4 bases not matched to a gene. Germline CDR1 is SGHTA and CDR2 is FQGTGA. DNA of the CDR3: TGTGCCAGCAGCTTGACTAGCGGGAGTGGGTACAATGAGCAGTTCTTC. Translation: CASSLTSGSGYNEQFF.

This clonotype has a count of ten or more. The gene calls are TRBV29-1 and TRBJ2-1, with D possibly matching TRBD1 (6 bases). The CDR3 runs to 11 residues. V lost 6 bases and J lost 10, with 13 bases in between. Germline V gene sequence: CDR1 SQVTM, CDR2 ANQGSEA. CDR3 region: CSVHRAREQFF. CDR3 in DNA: TGCAGCGTCCACAGGGCCCGGGAGCAGTTCTTC.

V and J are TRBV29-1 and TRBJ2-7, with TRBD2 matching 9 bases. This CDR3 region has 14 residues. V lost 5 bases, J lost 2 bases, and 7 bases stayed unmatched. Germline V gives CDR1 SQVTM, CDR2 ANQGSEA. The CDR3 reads CSVSGLAGTYEQYF. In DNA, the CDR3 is TGCAGCGTTTCGGGTCTAGCGGGGACCTACGAGCAGTACTTC.

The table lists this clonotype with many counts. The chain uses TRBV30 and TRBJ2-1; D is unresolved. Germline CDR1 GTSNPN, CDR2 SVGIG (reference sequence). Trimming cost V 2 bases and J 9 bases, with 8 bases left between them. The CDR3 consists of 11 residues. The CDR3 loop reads CAWSWEGEQFF. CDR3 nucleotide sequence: TGTGCCTGGAGTTGGGAAGGTGAGCAGTTCTTC.

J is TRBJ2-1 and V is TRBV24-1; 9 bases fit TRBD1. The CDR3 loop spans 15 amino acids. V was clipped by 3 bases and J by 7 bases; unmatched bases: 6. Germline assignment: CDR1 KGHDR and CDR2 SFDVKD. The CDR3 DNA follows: TGTGCCACCAGTGATATAGGGACAGGGTCTAATGAGCAGTTCTTC. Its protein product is CATSDIGTGSNEQFF.

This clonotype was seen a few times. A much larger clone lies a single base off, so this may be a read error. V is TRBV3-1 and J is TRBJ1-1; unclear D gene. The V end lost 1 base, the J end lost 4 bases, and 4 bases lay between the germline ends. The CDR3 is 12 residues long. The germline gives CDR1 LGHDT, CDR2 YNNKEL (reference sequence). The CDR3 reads CASSQAGTEAFF. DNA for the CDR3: TGTGCCAGCAGCCAAGCGGGCACTGAAGCTTTCTTT.

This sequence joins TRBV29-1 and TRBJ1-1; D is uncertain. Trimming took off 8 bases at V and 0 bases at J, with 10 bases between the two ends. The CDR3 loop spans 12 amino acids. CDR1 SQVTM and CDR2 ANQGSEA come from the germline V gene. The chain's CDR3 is CSTDTLNTEAFF. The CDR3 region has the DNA TGCAGCACAGACACCTTGAACACTGAAGCTTTCTTT. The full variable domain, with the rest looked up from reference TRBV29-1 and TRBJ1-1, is SAVISQKPSRDICQRGTSLTIQCQVDSQVTMMFWYRQQPGQSLTLIATANQGSEATYESGFVIDKFPISRPNLTFSTLTVSNMSPEDSSIYLCSTDTLNTEAFFGQGTRLTVV.

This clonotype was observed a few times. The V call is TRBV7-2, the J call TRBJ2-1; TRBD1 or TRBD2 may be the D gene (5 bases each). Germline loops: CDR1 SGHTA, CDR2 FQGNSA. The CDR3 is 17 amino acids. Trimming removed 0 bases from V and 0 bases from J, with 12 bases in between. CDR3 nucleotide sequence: TGTGCCAGCAGCTTAGCGCCACGGGGCAGCTCCTACAATGAGCAGTTCTTC. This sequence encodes CASSLAPRGSSYNEQFF.